This T cell receptor beta chain was profiled in a study of blood T cell repertoires in COVID-19. Study overall: There were acute and convalescent COVID-19 samples, and they came from the United States, Italy and Spain.

Individuals drawn from about two dozen US areas were roughly 18 to 100 years old. Cohorts were based on clinical histories the participants reported. Two negative PCRs, clearance, or symptom resolution were required of recovered Cohort 3 donors. Assay: immunoSEQ multiplex PCR; the TCRdb copy retains only in-frame clones and omits some. The table records some 200,000 clones, around nine tenths of them present only once. The CDR3 consists of 13 residues. Germline assignment: CDR1 SQVTM and CDR2 ANQGSEA. The V end lost 7 bases, the J end lost 1 base, and 13 bases lay between the germline ends. Sequenced sample: PBMCs or T cells enriched from blood (not recorded which). The clonotype comes from a young woman who had recovered from COVID-19. The chain carries TRBV29-1 and TRBJ1-1, with D perhaps TRBD1 (5 bases). CDR3 sequence (DNA): TGCAGCGCCGCGACGGGGGGGAACACTGAAGCTTTCTTT. This sequence encodes CSAATGGNTEAFF.